This T cell receptor (beta chain) was recovered during a study of control samples from healthy donors and cancer patients. Germline V lookup: CDR1 LNHDA, CDR2 SQIVND (reference sequence). The CDR3 extends over 12 amino acids. Trimming took 6 bases from V and 5 from J, leaving 8 bases between them. Repertoires were generated with immunoSEQ multiplex PCR, while TCRdb's copy carries only in-frame clones and drops some. The sample lists 100,000 to 150,000 clones, roughly 90% occurring once. The sequencing input was blood. This sequence was found in a man in his late teens or twenties in good health. J is TRBJ1-5 and V is TRBV19, with TRBD1 as a possible D gene (6 bases). CDR3 sequence (DNA): TGTGCCAGTAGGACAGGCTATCAGCCCCAGCATTTT. Its protein is CASRTGYQPQHF.